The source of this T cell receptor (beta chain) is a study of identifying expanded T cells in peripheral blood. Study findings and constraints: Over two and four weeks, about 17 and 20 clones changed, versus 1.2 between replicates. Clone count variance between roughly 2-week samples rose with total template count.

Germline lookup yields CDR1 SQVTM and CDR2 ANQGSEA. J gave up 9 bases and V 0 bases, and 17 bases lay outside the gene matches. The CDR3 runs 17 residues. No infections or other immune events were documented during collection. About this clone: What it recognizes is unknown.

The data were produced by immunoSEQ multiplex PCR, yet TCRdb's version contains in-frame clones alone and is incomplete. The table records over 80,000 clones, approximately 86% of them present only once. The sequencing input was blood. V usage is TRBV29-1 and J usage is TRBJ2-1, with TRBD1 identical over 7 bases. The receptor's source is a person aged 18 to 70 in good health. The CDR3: CSVEDRVTGTALGEQFF. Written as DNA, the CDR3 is TGCAGCGTTGAAGACCGAGTAACCGGGACAGCGCTGGGTGAGCAGTTCTTC.